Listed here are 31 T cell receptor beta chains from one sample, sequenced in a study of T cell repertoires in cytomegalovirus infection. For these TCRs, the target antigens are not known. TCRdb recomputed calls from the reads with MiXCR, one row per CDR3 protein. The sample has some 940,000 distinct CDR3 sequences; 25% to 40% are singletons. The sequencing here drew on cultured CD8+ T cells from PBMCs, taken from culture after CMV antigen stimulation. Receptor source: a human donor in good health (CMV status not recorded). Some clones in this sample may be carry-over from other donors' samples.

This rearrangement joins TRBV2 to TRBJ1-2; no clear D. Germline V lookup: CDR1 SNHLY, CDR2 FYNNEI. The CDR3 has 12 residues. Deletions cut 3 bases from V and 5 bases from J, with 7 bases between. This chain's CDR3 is CASSDTDYGYTF. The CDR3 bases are TGTGCCAGCAGTGACACCGATTATGGCTACACCTTC.

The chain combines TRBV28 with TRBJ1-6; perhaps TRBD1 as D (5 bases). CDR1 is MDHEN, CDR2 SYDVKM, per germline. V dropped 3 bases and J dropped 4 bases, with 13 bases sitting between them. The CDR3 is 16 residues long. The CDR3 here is CASSLRRGDYNSPLHF. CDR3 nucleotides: TGTGCCAGCAGTTTGAGGAGGGGCGATTATAATTCACCCCTCCACTTT. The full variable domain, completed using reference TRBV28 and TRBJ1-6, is DVKVTQSSRYLVKRTGEKVFLECVQDMDHENMFWYRQDPGLGLRLIYFSYDVKMKEKGDIPEGYSVSREKKERFSLILESASTNQTSMYLCASSLRRGDYNSPLHFGNGTRLTVT.

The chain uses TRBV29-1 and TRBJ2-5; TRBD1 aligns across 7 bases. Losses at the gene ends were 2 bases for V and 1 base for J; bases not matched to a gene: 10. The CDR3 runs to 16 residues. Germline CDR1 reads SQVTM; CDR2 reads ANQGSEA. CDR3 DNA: TGCAGCGTTGAATTGGGGCAGGGGGTGTCCCAAGAGACCCAGTACTTC. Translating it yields CSVELGQGVSQETQYF.

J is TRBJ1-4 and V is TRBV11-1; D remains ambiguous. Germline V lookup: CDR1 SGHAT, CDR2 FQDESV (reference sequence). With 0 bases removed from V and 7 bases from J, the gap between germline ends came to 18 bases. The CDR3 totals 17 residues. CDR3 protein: CASSLAPITDASEKLFF. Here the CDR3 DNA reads TGTGCCAGCAGCTTAGCCCCGATTACGGACGCCAGTGAAAAACTGTTTTTT.

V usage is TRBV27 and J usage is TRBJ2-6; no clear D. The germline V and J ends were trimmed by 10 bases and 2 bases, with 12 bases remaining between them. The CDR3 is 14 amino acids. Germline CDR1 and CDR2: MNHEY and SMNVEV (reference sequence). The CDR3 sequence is CATAWQAGANVLTF. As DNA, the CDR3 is TGTGCCACCGCCTGGCAAGCTGGGGCCAACGTCCTGACTTTC.

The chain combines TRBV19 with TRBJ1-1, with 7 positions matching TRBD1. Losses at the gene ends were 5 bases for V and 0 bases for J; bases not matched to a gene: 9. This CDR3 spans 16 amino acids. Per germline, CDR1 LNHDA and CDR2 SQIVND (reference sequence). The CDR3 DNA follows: TGTGCCAGTAGTTTTCAGGGGGTTACCCTGAACACTGAAGCTTTCTTT. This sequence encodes CASSFQGVTLNTEAFF.

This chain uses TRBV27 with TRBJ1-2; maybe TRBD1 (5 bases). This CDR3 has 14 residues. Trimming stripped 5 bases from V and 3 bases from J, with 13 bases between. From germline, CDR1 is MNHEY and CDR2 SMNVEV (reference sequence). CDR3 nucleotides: TGTGCCAGCAGTCATGATGGGGGGGACTATGGCTACACCTTC. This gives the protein CASSHDGGDYGYTF.

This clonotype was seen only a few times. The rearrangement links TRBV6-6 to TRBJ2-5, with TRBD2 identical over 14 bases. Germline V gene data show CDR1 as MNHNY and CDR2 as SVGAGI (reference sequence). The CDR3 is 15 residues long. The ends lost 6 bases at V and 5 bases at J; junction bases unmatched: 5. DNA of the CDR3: TGTGCCAGCAGAAGACTAGCGGGGGGGCGGGAGACCCAGTACTTC. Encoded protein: CASRRLAGGRETQYF.

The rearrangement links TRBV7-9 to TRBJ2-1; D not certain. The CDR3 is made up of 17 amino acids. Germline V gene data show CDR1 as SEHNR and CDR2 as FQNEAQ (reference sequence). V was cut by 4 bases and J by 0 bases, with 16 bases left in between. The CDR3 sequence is CASSSKRPTRSYNEQFF. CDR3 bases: TGTGCCAGCAGCTCCAAGCGTCCCACCCGCTCCTACAATGAGCAGTTCTTC.

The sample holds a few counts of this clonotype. Written as DNA, the CDR3 is TGCGCCAGCAGCTTTGACCTAGCGGGGGGCCACCAAGAGACCCAGTACTTC. This codes for CASSFDLAGGHQETQYF. The chain combines TRBV5-1 with TRBJ2-5; 11 positions agree with TRBD2. Germline V gene sequence: CDR1 SGHRS, CDR2 YFSETQ. V lost 2 bases, J lost 0 bases, and 6 bases stayed unmatched. The CDR3 spans 17 residues.

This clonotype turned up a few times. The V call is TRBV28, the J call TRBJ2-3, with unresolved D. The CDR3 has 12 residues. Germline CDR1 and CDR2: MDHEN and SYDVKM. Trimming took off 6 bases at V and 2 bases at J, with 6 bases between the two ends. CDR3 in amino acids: CASSWVTDTQYF. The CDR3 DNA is TGTGCCAGCAGCTGGGTCACAGATACGCAGTATTTT. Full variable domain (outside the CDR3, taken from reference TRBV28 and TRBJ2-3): DVKVTQSSRYLVKRTGEKVFLECVQDMDHENMFWYRQDPGLGLRLIYFSYDVKMKEKGDIPEGYSVSREKKERFSLILESASTNQTSMYLCASSWVTDTQYFGPGTRLTVL.

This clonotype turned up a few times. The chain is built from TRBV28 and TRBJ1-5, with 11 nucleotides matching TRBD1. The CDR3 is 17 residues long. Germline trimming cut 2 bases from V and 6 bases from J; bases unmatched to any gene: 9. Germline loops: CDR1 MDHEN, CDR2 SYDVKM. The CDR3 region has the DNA TGTGCCAGCAGTTTAATGCTGGGGACAGGGGGATTTCAGCCCCAGCATTTT. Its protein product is CASSLMLGTGGFQPQHF.

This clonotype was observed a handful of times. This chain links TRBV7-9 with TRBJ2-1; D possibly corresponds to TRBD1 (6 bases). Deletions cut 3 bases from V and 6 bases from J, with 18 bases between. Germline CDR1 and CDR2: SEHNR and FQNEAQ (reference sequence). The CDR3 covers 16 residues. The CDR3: CASSFLPARGLNEQFF. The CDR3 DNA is TGTGCCAGCAGCTTCCTCCCGGCCAGGGGCCTCAATGAGCAGTTCTTC.

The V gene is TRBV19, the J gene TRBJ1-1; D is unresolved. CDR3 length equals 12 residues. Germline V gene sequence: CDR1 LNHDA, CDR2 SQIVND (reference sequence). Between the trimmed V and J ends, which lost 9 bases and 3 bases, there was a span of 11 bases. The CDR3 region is CASPGPHTEAFF. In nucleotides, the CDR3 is TGTGCCAGCCCTGGGCCCCACACTGAAGCTTTCTTT.

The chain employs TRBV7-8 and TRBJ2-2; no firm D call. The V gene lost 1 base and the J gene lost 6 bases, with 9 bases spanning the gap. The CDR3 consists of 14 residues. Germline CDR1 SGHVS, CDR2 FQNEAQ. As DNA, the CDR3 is TGTGCCAGCAGCTTAGTTCCAGACGCCGGGGAGCTGTTTTTT. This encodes CASSLVPDAGELFF.

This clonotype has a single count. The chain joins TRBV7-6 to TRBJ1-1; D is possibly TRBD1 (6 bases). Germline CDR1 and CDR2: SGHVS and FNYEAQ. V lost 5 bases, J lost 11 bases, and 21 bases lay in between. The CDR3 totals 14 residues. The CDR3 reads CASSLPGTTMGAFF. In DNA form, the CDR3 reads TGTGCCAGCAGCCTACCCGGGACAACGATGGGTGCTTTCTTT.

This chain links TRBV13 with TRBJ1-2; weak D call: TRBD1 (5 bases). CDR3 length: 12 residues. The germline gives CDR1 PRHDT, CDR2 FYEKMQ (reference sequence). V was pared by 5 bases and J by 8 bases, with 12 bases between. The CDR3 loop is CASSPGFDGYTF. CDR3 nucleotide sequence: TGTGCCAGCAGCCCAGGGTTCGACGGCTACACCTTC.

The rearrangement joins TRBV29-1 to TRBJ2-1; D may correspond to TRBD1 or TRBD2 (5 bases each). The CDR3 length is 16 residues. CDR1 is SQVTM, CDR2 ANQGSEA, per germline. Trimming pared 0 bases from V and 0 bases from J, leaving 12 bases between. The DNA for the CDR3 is TGCAGCGTTGAAGAACCGCCGGGGACCTCCTACAATGAGCAGTTCTTC. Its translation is CSVEEPPGTSYNEQFF.

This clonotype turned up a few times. The CDR3 DNA reads TGCAGTGCTAGAGGTAGCTCCTACGAGCAGTACGTC. Translated: CSARGSSYEQYV. The chain uses TRBV20-1 and TRBJ2-7, with D uncertain. This CDR3 contains 12 residues. The germline V gene has CDR1 DFQATT and CDR2 SNEGSKA (reference sequence). Trimming left V 1 base short and J 0 bases short, with 4 bases between.

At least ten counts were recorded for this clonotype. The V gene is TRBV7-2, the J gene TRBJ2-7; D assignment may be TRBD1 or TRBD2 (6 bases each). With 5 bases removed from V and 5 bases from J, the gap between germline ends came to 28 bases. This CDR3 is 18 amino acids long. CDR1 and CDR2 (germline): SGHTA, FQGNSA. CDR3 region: CASSPSDSPGAGLDEQYV. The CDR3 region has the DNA TGTGCCAGCAGCCCATCGGACTCGCCGGGGGCTGGTTTGGACGAGCAGTACGTC.

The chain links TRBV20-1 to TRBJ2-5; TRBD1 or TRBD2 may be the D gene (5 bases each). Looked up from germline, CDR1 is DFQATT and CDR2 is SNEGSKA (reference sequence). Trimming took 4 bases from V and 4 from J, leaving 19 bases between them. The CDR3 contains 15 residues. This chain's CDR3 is CSANPYRDAGETQYF. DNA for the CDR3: TGCAGTGCTAATCCGTACCGGGACGCCGGAGAGACCCAGTACTTC.

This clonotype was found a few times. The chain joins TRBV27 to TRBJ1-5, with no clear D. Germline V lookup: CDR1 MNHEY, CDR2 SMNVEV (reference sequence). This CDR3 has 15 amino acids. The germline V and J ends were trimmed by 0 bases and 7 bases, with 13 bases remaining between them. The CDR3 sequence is CASSLSVASGQPQHF. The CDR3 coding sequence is TGTGCCAGCAGTTTATCAGTGGCCTCCGGGCAGCCCCAGCATTTT.

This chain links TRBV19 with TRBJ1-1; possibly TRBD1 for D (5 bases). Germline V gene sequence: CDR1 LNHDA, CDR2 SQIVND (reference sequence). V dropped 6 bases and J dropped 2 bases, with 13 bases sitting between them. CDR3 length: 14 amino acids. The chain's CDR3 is CASRPTEVNTEAFF. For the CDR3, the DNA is TGTGCCAGTAGACCGACAGAAGTTAACACTGAAGCTTTCTTT.

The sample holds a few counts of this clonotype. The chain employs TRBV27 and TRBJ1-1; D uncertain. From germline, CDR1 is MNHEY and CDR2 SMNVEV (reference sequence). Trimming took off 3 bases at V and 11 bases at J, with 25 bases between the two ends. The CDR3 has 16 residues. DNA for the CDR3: TGTGCCAGCAGTTTCGGTAGCGGAACGCCCGGGTTAGGGGCTTTCTTT. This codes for CASSFGSGTPGLGAFF.

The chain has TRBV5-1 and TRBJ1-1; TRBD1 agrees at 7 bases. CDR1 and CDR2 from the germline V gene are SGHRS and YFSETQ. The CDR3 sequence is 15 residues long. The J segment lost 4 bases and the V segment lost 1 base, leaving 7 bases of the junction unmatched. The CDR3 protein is CASSLYGDRGTEAFF. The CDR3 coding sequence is TGCGCCAGCAGCTTGTACGGGGACAGAGGCACTGAAGCTTTCTTT.

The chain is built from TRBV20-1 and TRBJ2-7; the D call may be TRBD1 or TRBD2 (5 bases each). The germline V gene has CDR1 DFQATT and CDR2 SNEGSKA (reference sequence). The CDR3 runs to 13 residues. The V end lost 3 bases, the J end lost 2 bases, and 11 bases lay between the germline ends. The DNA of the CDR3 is TGCAGTGCTAGGGGACGGGAAACCTACGAGCAGTACTTC. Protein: CSARGRETYEQYF.

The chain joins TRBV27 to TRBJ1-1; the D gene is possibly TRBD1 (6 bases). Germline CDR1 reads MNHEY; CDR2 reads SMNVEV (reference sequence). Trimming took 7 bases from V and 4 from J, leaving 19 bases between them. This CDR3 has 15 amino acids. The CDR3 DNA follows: TGTGCCAGCATCGGGACGGGGGCCCGGGGCACTGAAGCTTTCTTT. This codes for CASIGTGARGTEAFF.

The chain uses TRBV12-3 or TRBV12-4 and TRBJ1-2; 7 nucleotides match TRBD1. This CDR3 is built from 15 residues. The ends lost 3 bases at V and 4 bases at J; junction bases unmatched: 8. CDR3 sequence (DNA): TGTGCCAGCAGTTTTACGGCCAGGGGGGTCTATGGCTACACCTTC. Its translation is CASSFTARGVYGYTF.

CDR3 DNA: TGCGCCAGCAGCCAAGATTCGGTGACCCAGTACTTC. It translates to CASSQDSVTQYF. The rearrangement links TRBV4-1 to TRBJ2-5; D is uncertain. The V gene's germline CDR1 is MGHRA and CDR2 YSYEKL. This CDR3 spans 12 amino acids. V was clipped by 0 bases and J by 7 bases, with 6 bases between them.

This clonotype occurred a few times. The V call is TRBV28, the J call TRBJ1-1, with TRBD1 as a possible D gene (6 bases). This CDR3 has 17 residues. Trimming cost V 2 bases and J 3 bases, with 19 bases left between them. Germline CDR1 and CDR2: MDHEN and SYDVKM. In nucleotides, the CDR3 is TGTGCCAGCAGTTTAATCAACAGGGACAACTCGTACACTGAAGCTTTCTTT. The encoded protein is CASSLINRDNSYTEAFF.

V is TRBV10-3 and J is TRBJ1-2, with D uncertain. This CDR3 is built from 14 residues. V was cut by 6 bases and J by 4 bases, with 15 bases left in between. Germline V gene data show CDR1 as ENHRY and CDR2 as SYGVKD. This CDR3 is CAISVSGTTYGYTF. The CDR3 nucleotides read TGTGCCATCAGCGTATCGGGAACGACCTATGGCTACACCTTC.